These 16 T cell receptor beta chains came from one sample sequenced in a study of T cell clusters in autoimmune cytopenias. TRB amplification used approximately 0.25 ug of peripheral blood genomic DNA. TRB was amplified by touch-down multiplex PCR, primer pools A and B combined. TCRdb re-called the multiplex PCR reads; one entry per CDR3 protein, DNA not given. In all, the sample yields about 11,000 distinct CDR3 sequences. These sequences were also reported in another study, on T cell repertoires in aging, cancer and after chemotherapy.

The sequencing sample was made of peripheral blood. The receptors derive from a human donor in good health.

V usage is TRBV11-1 and J usage is TRBJ2-6; TCRdb gives TRBD1 as the D gene, but with no DNA this cannot be confirmed. In germline, CDR1 is SGHAT, CDR2 FQDESV (reference sequence). The CDR3 contains 18 residues. The CDR3: CASSSDPGQGAGANVLTF.

This chain uses TRBV5-5 with TRBJ1-2; absent DNA, TCRdb's TRBD1 call cannot be checked. The V gene's germline CDR1 is SGHKS and CDR2 YYEKEE (reference sequence). The CDR3 consists of 13 residues. CDR3 sequence reads: CASSRDRNYGYTF.

This chain connects TRBV7-9 to TRBJ2-2; the TCRdb call, TRBD2, lacks DNA for checking. This CDR3 has 15 amino acids. Per the germline V gene, CDR1 is SEHNR and CDR2 is FQNEAQ (reference sequence). The CDR3 is CASSPERGGTGELFF.

Considering frequency, this clonotype is medium-sized. CDR3: CASKPGGPYEQYF. The chain recombines TRBV19 with TRBJ2-7; TCRdb proposes TRBD1, but this gene call is untestable without DNA. The CDR3 loop spans 13 amino acids. Germline assignment: CDR1 LNHDA and CDR2 SQIVND (reference sequence).

CDR3 in amino acids: CASSSQGGQYF. This rearrangement joins TRBV7-2 to TRBJ2-3; absent DNA, TCRdb's TRBD1 call cannot be checked. This CDR3 region has 11 residues. In germline, CDR1 is SGHTA, CDR2 FQGNSA.

The CDR3: CASSITTAGATGELFF. The chain couples TRBV19 to TRBJ2-2; TCRdb lists TRBD1, though no DNA is available to test this call. CDR3 length equals 16 residues. Germline V gene lookup returns CDR1 LNHDA and CDR2 SQIVND (reference sequence).

Judged by frequency, this clonotype is medium-sized. The CDR3 is CASSTGSSEAFF. V is TRBV6-5 and J is TRBJ1-1; TCRdb gives TRBD1 as the D gene, but with no DNA this cannot be confirmed. This CDR3 has 12 residues. The germline CDR1 and CDR2 sequences are MNHEY and SVGAGI.

The chain is built from TRBV6-4 and TRBJ1-1. The CDR3 sequence is 12 residues long. CDR1 and CDR2 from the germline V gene are MRHNA and SNTAGT. CDR3 amino acids: CASIFGRSEAFF.

CDR3 sequence reads: CASSPQGSNQPQHF. The V and J genes are TRBV18 and TRBJ1-5; without DNA, the TCRdb call of TRBD1 cannot be checked. The CDR3 is made up of 14 amino acids. The germline gives CDR1 KGHSH, CDR2 LQKENI.

V and J are TRBV7-3 and TRBJ1-6. Germline V gene data show CDR1 as SGHTA and CDR2 as FQGTGA. The CDR3 covers 14 residues. The CDR3 protein is CASSLQVLNSPLHF.

The chain is built from TRBV6-1 and TRBJ1-1. This CDR3 region has 15 residues. Germline V gene sequence: CDR1 MNHNS, CDR2 SASEGT. The CDR3 loop reads CASSAEGRDGTEAFF.

The gene calls are TRBV5-6 and TRBJ1-3; the TCRdb call, TRBD1, lacks DNA for checking. From germline, CDR1 is SGHDT and CDR2 YYEEEE. This CDR3 region has 19 residues. The CDR3 reads CASSFLQIQWDDSGNTIYF.

This clonotype is called medium-sized based on its frequency. V gene TRBV11-1 combines with J gene TRBJ1-1. The CDR3 consists of 14 residues. Germline CDR1 and CDR2: SGHAT and FQDESV (reference sequence). This CDR3 reads CASSAGRMNTEAFF.

This clonotype is classed as medium-sized by frequency. The chain links TRBV11-1 to TRBJ2-6; TCRdb's D call of TRBD1 is untestable without DNA. Germline CDR1 is SGHAT and CDR2 is FQDESV (reference sequence). CDR3 length: 17 amino acids. The CDR3 sequence: CASSWTGAISGANVLTF.

This clonotype registers large (0.1 to 1%) by frequency. The chain carries TRBV6-1 and TRBJ1-6. The germline gives CDR1 MNHNS, CDR2 SASEGT. There are 12 residues in the CDR3. This CDR3 reads CASSHLGAPLHF.

V gene TRBV7-9 combines with J gene TRBJ2-7. The germline gives CDR1 SEHNR, CDR2 FQNEAQ (reference sequence). The CDR3 has 14 amino acids. CDR3 in amino acids: CASSTHRVPYEQYF.